The 20 T cell receptor beta chains given below trace back to one sample, sequenced in a study of cytotoxic CD8 clonotypes in ibrutinib-treated CLL. TCRdb's copy holds only in-frame clones and misses some; the assay was immunoSEQ multiplex PCR. The sample comprises around 160,000 clones, 81% of which are singletons, and roughly 2% rests with the top ten. This specimen consisted of PBMCs, obtained after 12 months of ibrutinib treatment. These receptors originate from a human donor with chronic lymphocytic leukemia.

V usage is TRBV19 and J usage is TRBJ1-3, with D perhaps TRBD1 (5 bases). This CDR3 has 16 amino acids. The germline V gene encodes CDR1 LNHDA and CDR2 SQIVND (reference sequence). V was cut by 1 base and J by 0 bases, with 10 bases left in between. Written as DNA, the CDR3 is TGTGCCAGTAGTATAGTGGGACGGAGCTCTGGAAACACCATATATTTT. This codes for CASSIVGRSSGNTIYF. The complete variable domain, with remaining parts taken from reference TRBV19 and TRBJ1-3, reads DGGITQSPKYLFRKEGQNVTLSCEQNLNHDAMYWYRQDPGQGLRLIYYSQIVNDFQKGDIAEGYSVSREKKESFPLTVTSAQKNPTAFYLCASSIVGRSSGNTIYFGEGSWLTVV.

The CDR3 DNA is TGTGCCAGCAGCTTCCCCGAAGAGCAGTACTTC. Its translation: CASSFPEEQYF. The rearrangement links TRBV7-9 to TRBJ2-7; D is unresolved. This CDR3 is built from 11 residues. Germline values: CDR1 SEHNR, CDR2 FQNEAQ (reference sequence). V lost 3 bases to trimming and J lost 7 bases, with 7 bases between them.

In DNA, the CDR3 is TGCACCAGCAGCCATTCCGCCCTCGAACCCAAAAAACTGTTTTTT. Protein sequence: CTSSHSALEPKKLFF. This rearrangement joins TRBV1 to TRBJ1-4. TRBV1 is noted as a pseudogene. This CDR3 region has 15 residues.

This clone showed up just a few times. The chain has TRBV5-1 and TRBJ2-1, with D unresolved. V was trimmed by 2 bases and J by 7 bases, leaving 7 bases between them. Germline CDR1 reads SGHRS; CDR2 reads YFSETQ. This CDR3 is 12 amino acids long. CDR3: CASSFSLNEQFF. DNA of the CDR3: TGCGCCAGCAGCTTTTCCTTGAATGAGCAGTTCTTC.

The V gene is TRBV5-1, the J gene TRBJ2-3; the match to TRBD2 covers 13 bases. The ends lost 4 bases at V and 7 bases at J; junction bases unmatched: 6. The germline V gene has CDR1 SGHRS and CDR2 YFSETQ. The CDR3 has 15 residues. The CDR3 bases are TGCGCCAGCAGCGCTCGACTAGCGGGGGGAAATACGCAGTATTTT. Translation: CASSARLAGGNTQYF.

This clone was seen just once. The gene calls are TRBV6-5 and TRBJ1-2; D remains unclear. Trimming stripped 2 bases from V and 8 bases from J, with 18 bases between. Germline-derived CDR1 and CDR2 are MNHEY and SVGAGI. This CDR3 has 15 residues. Written as DNA, the CDR3 is TGTGCCAGCAGTTACGGGTCAGTTGGCCCGGGGGGCTACACCTTC. Protein: CASSYGSVGPGGYTF.

This clone was observed a handful of times. The chain joins TRBV6-9 to TRBJ1-5; 9 positions match TRBD1. Trimming cost V 4 bases and J 6 bases; bases outside gene matches: 7. The CDR3 is 15 amino acids. Germline loops: CDR1 MNHGY, CDR2 SVAAGI. CDR3 loop: CASSLGDRVCQPQHF. In DNA, the CDR3 is TGTGCCAGCAGTTTGGGGGACAGGGTATGTCAGCCCCAGCATTTT.

The chain uses TRBV4-1 and TRBJ2-7; 7 positions match TRBD1. Trimming at V came to 1 base and at J to 4 bases, leaving 10 bases not matched to a gene. This CDR3 is built from 16 residues. Per germline, CDR1 MGHRA and CDR2 YSYEKL. The CDR3 bases are TGCGCCAGCAGCCAAGTCGGAAAGGGGGCGCAGTACGAGCAGTACTTC. It codes for CASSQVGKGAQYEQYF.

This clone was seen just once. The V call is TRBV28, the J call TRBJ1-3; D not certain. Germline V gives CDR1 MDHEN, CDR2 SYDVKM. The CDR3 contains 15 residues. V lost 8 bases to trimming and J lost 2 bases, with 16 bases between them. CDR3 in amino acids: CASSPRWGAGNTIYF. In DNA form, the CDR3 reads TGTGCCAGCTCGCCCCGGTGGGGTGCTGGAAACACCATATATTTT. The whole variable domain, filled in from reference TRBV28 and TRBJ1-3, reads DVKVTQSSRYLVKRTGEKVFLECVQDMDHENMFWYRQDPGLGLRLIYFSYDVKMKEKGDIPEGYSVSREKKERFSLILESASTNQTSMYLCASSPRWGAGNTIYFGEGSWLTVV.

The CDR3 here is CASSILGEGTEAFF. CDR3 bases: TGTGCCAGTAGTATACTTGGGGAAGGCACTGAAGCTTTCTTT. V usage is TRBV19 and J usage is TRBJ1-1; D gene unclear. Trimming took 2 bases from V and 4 from J, leaving 11 bases between them. Germline-derived CDR1 and CDR2 are LNHDA and SQIVND (reference sequence). The CDR3 extends over 14 amino acids.

This clone occurred once. This sequence joins TRBV5-4 and TRBJ2-2; D is possibly TRBD2 (6 bases). With 5 bases removed from V and 3 bases from J, the gap between germline ends came to 17 bases. The CDR3 is 16 residues long. The germline V gene encodes CDR1 SGHNT and CDR2 YYREEE (reference sequence). The CDR3 loop reads CASRKDGRRDTGELFF. The DNA for the CDR3 is TGTGCCAGCAGAAAGGATGGGAGGAGGGACACCGGGGAGCTGTTTTTT.

The chain uses TRBV5-4 and TRBJ2-3; D is ambiguous. V shed 4 bases and J shed 5 bases, with 5 bases lying between them. Germline V CDR1 and CDR2: SGHNT, YYREEE (reference sequence). This CDR3 has 11 amino acids. CDR3 loop: CASSGIDTQYF. The CDR3, as DNA: TGTGCCAGCAGCGGGATAGATACGCAGTATTTT.

This clone was observed once. The V gene is TRBV4-1, the J gene TRBJ2-5, with 8 bases matching TRBD2. CDR3 size: 16 residues. Germline values: CDR1 MGHRA, CDR2 YSYEKL. After removal of 0 bases from V and 5 bases from J, the junction contained 8 bases not matched to a gene. CDR3 in DNA: TGCGCCAGCAGCCAAGATTTCGGGGGGGCCGGTGAGACCCAGTACTTC. Encoded protein: CASSQDFGGAGETQYF.

V gene TRBV7-2 combines with J gene TRBJ2-5; 7 bases agree with TRBD2. Trimming at V came to 4 bases and at J to 7 bases, leaving 15 bases not matched to a gene. The germline V gene encodes CDR1 SGHTA and CDR2 FQGNSA. The CDR3 loop spans 16 amino acids. The CDR3 region is CASSSRTRAPEWTQYF. For the CDR3, the DNA is TGTGCCAGCAGCTCCAGGACTAGAGCGCCGGAATGGACCCAGTACTTC.

The chain couples TRBV13 to TRBJ2-1; 12 bases are shared with TRBD2. The CDR3 contains 17 residues. Unmatched junction bases numbered 7, after V lost 3 bases and J lost 4 bases. Looked up from germline, CDR1 is PRHDT and CDR2 is FYEKMQ (reference sequence). The CDR3 sequence is CASSLRLAGESYNEQFF. CDR3 nucleotides: TGTGCCAGCAGCTTGCGACTAGCGGGAGAATCGTACAATGAGCAGTTCTTC. Full variable domain (outside the CDR3, taken from reference TRBV13 and TRBJ2-1): AAGVIQSPRHLIKEKRETATLKCYPIPRHDTVYWYQQGPGQDPQFLISFYEKMQSDKGSIPDRFSAQQFSDYHSELNMSSLELGDSALYFCASSLRLAGESYNEQFFGPGTRLTVL.

The chain has TRBV5-6 and TRBJ1-2, with TRBD1 matching 10 bases. The germline V gene has CDR1 SGHDT and CDR2 YYEEEE. This CDR3 is built from 15 residues. The V gene end was trimmed by 3 bases and the J gene end by 8 bases; junction bases not matched to a gene: 10. This CDR3 is CASSSADRGLLGYTF. The CDR3 DNA reads TGTGCCAGCAGCTCCGCGGACAGGGGGTTGTTAGGCTACACCTTC.

The chain combines TRBV10-3 with TRBJ1-2, with a weak D call TRBD1 (6 bases). The CDR3 is made up of 15 amino acids. The germline CDR1 and CDR2 sequences are ENHRY and SYGVKD. Trimming shortened V by 6 bases and J by 5 bases, and 19 bases separated the two germline ends. The DNA for the CDR3 is TGTGCCATCAGCCTTTCCGGACAGCCCGAGTATGGCTACACCTTC. This sequence encodes CAISLSGQPEYGYTF.

The chain uses TRBV27 and TRBJ2-1; 13 positions agree with TRBD2. Trimming took 5 bases from V and 4 from J; bases not matched to a gene: 2. CDR1 MNHEY and CDR2 SMNVEV come from the germline V gene (reference sequence). The CDR3 loop spans 15 amino acids. The chain's CDR3 is CASSAGLAGYNEQFF. The CDR3 DNA is TGTGCCAGCAGTGCGGGACTAGCGGGATACAATGAGCAGTTCTTC.

The V and J genes are TRBV5-8 and TRBJ1-5, with TRBD1 matching 8 bases. The V gene's germline CDR1 is SGHTS and CDR2 YDEGEE. The V segment lost 0 bases and the J segment 1 base; nucleotides outside the gene matches: 15. CDR3 length equals 20 residues. The CDR3 DNA follows: TGTGCCAGCAGCTTGGCCAGGGGACAGGCCTTAACTTTCAGCAATCAGCCCCAGCATTTT. Translated: CASSLARGQALTFSNQPQHF.

The gene calls are TRBV5-1 and TRBJ2-1, with TRBD1 matching over 11 bases. The J segment lost 6 bases and the V segment lost 4 bases, leaving 9 bases of the junction unmatched. CDR1 SGHRS and CDR2 YFSETQ come from the germline V gene. This CDR3 has 16 residues. CDR3 nucleotide sequence: TGCGCCAGCAGCGACCCGGGACAGGGGGTAAGCAATGAGCAGTTCTTC. This translates into CASSDPGQGVSNEQFF.